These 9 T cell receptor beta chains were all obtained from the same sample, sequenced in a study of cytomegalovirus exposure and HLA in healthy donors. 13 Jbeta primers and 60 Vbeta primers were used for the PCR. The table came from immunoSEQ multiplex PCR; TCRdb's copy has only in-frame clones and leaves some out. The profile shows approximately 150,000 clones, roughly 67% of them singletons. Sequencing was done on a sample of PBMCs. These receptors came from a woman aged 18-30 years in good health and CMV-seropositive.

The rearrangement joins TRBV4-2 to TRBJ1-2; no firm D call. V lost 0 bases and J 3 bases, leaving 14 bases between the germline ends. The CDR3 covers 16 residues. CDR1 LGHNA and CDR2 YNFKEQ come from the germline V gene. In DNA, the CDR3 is TGTGCCAGCAGCCAAGATGGAGGGAACGAATACTATGGCTACACCTTC. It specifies CASSQDGGNEYYGYTF.

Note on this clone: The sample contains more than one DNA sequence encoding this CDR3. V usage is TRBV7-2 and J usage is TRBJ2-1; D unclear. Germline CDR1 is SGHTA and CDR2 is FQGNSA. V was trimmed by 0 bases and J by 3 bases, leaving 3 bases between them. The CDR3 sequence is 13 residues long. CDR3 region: CASSLASYNEQFF. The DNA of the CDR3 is TGTGCCAGCAGCTTAGCCAGCTACAATGAGCAGTTCTTC.

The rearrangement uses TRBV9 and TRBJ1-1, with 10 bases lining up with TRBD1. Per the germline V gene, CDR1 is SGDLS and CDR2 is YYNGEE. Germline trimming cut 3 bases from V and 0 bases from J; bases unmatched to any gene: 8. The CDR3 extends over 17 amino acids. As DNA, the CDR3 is TGTGCCAGCAGCGCAGGGGGGGGACAGGGGTTGAACACTGAAGCTTTCTTT. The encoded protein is CASSAGGGQGLNTEAFF.

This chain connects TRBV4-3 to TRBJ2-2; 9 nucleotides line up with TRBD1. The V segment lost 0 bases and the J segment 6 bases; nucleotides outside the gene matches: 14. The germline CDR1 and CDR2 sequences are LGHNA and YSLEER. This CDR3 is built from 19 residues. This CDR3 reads CASSQDLSQGAMGAGELFF. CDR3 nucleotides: TGCGCCAGCAGCCAAGATCTCTCACAGGGGGCGATGGGTGCCGGGGAGCTGTTTTTT.

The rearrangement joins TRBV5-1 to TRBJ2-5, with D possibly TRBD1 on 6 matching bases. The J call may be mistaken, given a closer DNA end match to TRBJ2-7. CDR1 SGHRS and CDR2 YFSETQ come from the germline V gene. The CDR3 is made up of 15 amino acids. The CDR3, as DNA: TGCGCCAGCAGCCAAGGGACACAAGAGTCCTACGAGCAGTACTTC. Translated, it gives CASSQGTQESYEQYF.

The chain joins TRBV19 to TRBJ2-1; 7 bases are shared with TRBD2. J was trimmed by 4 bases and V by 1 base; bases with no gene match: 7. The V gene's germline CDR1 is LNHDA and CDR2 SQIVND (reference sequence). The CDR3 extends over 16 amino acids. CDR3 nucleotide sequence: TGTGCCAGTAGTATAGTCGCTAGCGGAGGATACAATGAGCAGTTCTTC. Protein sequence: CASSIVASGGYNEQFF.

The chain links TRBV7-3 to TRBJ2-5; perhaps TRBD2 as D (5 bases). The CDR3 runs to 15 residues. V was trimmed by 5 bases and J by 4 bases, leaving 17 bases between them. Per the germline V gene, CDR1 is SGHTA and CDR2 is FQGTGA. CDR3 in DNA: TGTGCCAGCAGCGCGGGTAGCCACCCCGGAGAGACCCAGTACTTC. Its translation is CASSAGSHPGETQYF.

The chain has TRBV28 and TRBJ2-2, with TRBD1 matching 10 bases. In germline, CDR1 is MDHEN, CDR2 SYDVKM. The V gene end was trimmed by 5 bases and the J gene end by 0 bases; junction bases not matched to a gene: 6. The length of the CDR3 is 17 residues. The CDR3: CASSNSGTGANTGELFF. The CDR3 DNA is TGTGCCAGCAGTAATTCCGGGACAGGGGCGAACACCGGGGAGCTGTTTTTT.

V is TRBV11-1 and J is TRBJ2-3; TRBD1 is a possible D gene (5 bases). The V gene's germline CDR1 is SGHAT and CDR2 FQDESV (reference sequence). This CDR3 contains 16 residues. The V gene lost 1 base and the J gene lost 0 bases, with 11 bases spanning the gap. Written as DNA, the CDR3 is TGTGCCAGCAGCTTAGGGGGCCCCATGAGCACAGATACGCAGTATTTT. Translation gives CASSLGGPMSTDTQYF.